These 29 T cell receptor beta chains share one sample of origin, sequenced in a study of T cells in Graves' hyperthyroidism and ophthalmopathy. RNA transcripts yielded amplified TCR beta CDR3 regions. Using the HTBI primer set, a first-round RT-PCR was run on the TCR CDR3. TCRdb reanalysed the multiplex PCR reads using MiXCR and keeps one entry per CDR3 protein. The sample has under 300,000 distinct CDR3 sequences; approximately 14% are singletons. Sequencing was carried out using blood. All receptors come from a middle-aged woman with Graves' hyperthyroidism that later progressed to Graves' ophthalmopathy.

The sample holds many counts of this clonotype. This chain links TRBV3-1 with TRBJ2-1; 12 nucleotides align to TRBD2. The germline CDR1 and CDR2 sequences are LGHDT and YNNKEL (reference sequence). The CDR3 consists of 16 residues. V lost 5 bases, J lost 6 bases, and 8 bases stayed unmatched. The CDR3 is CASSALTSGRSNEQFF. DNA of the CDR3: TGTGCCAGCAGCGCACTGACTAGCGGGAGAAGCAATGAGCAGTTCTTC.

This clonotype was seen a handful of times. The chain has TRBV6-5 and TRBJ2-2; D is uncertain. V lost 0 bases, J lost 6 bases, and 8 bases lay in between. This CDR3 region has 14 residues. Per germline, CDR1 MNHEY and CDR2 SVGAGI. Here the CDR3 reads CASSYSGGPGELFF. The DNA of the CDR3 is TGTGCCAGCAGTTACTCGGGCGGTCCCGGGGAGCTGTTTTTT.

This clonotype was seen at least ten times. The CDR3 sequence is CASSDPQGTRTGANVLTF. The CDR3 bases are TGTGCCAGCAGTGATCCCCAGGGGACGAGGACTGGGGCCAACGTCCTGACTTTC. The chain carries TRBV2 and TRBJ2-6; weak D call: TRBD1 (6 bases). This CDR3 is built from 18 residues. From germline, CDR1 is SNHLY and CDR2 FYNNEI. Trimming stripped 3 bases from V and 2 bases from J, with 17 bases between.

At least ten counts were recorded for this clonotype. The chain joins TRBV11-2 to TRBJ2-3, with D tentatively TRBD1 (5 bases). Trimming pared 5 bases from V and 4 bases from J, leaving 19 bases between. The length of the CDR3 is 16 residues. CDR1 and CDR2 from the germline V gene are SGHAT and FQNNGV. CDR3 DNA: TGTGCCAGCAGCCCGGCCAGGGTTCTATTGGCAGATACGCAGTATTTT. Translating gives CASSPARVLLADTQYF.

This clonotype was recorded only once. CDR3 DNA: TGTGCCACCGGGACAGTAGTTTATGGCTACACCTTC. Translating it yields CATGTVVYGYTF. V is TRBV28 and J is TRBJ1-2; 7 nucleotides line up with TRBD1. V lost 10 bases, J lost 5 bases, and 7 bases stayed unmatched. The V gene's germline CDR1 is MDHEN and CDR2 SYDVKM. The CDR3 is made up of 12 amino acids.

This sequence joins TRBV5-5 and TRBJ2-1, with 8 bases fitting TRBD1. CDR1 and CDR2 from the germline V gene are SGHKS and YYEKEE (reference sequence). The CDR3 covers 15 residues. Trimming removed 4 bases from V and 3 bases from J; junction bases left unmatched: 6. The chain's CDR3 is CASSPTGTGYNEQFF. CDR3 nucleotide sequence: TGTGCCAGCAGCCCAACCGGGACAGGCTACAATGAGCAGTTCTTC.

This clonotype was seen at least ten times. This rearrangement joins TRBV18 to TRBJ2-2; 8 bases match TRBD1. Trimming took 3 bases from V and 2 from J; bases not matched to a gene: 8. This CDR3 region has 17 residues. Germline lookup yields CDR1 KGHSH and CDR2 LQKENI. The CDR3 reads CASSPRGQAINTGELFF. Written as DNA, the CDR3 is TGTGCCAGCTCACCGCGGGGACAGGCAATAAACACCGGGGAGCTGTTTTTT. Based on the CDR3 plus reference TRBV18 and TRBJ2-2, the full variable domain is NAGVMQNPRHLVRRRGQEARLRCSPMKGHSHVYWYRQLPEEGLKFMVYLQKENIIDESGMPKERFSAEFPKEGPSILRIQQVVRGDSAAYFCASSPRGQAINTGELFFGEGSRLTVL.

This clonotype was detected only a few times. The chain is built from TRBV14 and TRBJ2-3; D remains unclear. The CDR3 covers 17 residues. CDR1 is SGHDN and CDR2 is FVKESK in the germline V gene. V was pared by 0 bases and J by 2 bases, with 15 bases between. The CDR3 here is CASSQDYGAGDTDTQYF. DNA of the CDR3: TGTGCCAGCAGCCAAGATTACGGAGCTGGGGACACAGATACGCAGTATTTT.

This clonotype was observed a few times. Compared with germline, one end of the junction differs, possibly owing to a read error. The V gene is TRBV2, the J gene TRBJ1-6; 10 nucleotides match TRBD1. The germline V gene encodes CDR1 SNHLY and CDR2 FYNNEI. The CDR3 covers 18 residues. The CDR3 region is CASNPGQGISSYNSPPHF. As DNA, the CDR3 is TGTGCCAGCAACCCGGGACAGGGGATCAGCTCCTATAATTCACCCCCCCACTTT.

This clonotype was seen at least ten times. This sequence joins TRBV10-3 and TRBJ2-1; a weak D match, TRBD2 (5 bases). From germline, CDR1 is ENHRY and CDR2 SYGVKD. This CDR3 is built from 13 residues. V shed 10 bases and J shed 0 bases, with 10 bases lying between them. CDR3 residues: CATGLFSYNEQFF. The CDR3 DNA sequence: TGTGCCACTGGACTTTTCTCCTACAATGAGCAGTTCTTC.

This clonotype came up many times. The CDR3 loop is CASSSRGSRYNEQFF. As DNA, the CDR3 is TGTGCCAGCAGTTCCCGCGGGAGTAGGTACAATGAGCAGTTCTTC. The rearrangement joins TRBV28 to TRBJ2-1; 7 nucleotides match TRBD2. This CDR3 is 15 amino acids long. V lost 4 bases, J lost 4 bases, and 7 bases stayed unmatched. The germline V gene encodes CDR1 MDHEN and CDR2 SYDVKM.

This CDR3 reads CASSSLLPPASFYSRGRTGELFF. The CDR3 DNA is TGTGCCAGCAGTTCCCTCCTCCCCCCCGCCAGTTTCTACTCCCGGGGGCGCACCGGGGAGCTGTTTTTT. The rearrangement joins TRBV28 to TRBJ2-2; possibly TRBD1 or TRBD2 for D (6 bases each). Per germline, CDR1 MDHEN and CDR2 SYDVKM. V was cut by 4 bases and J by 4 bases, with 37 bases left in between. CDR3 length equals 23 residues.

This clonotype was seen a handful of times. This sequence joins TRBV3-1 and TRBJ2-1, with 13 bases lining up with TRBD2. The junction had 8 bases not matched to a gene; V was cut back by 4 bases and J by 8 bases. Looked up from germline, CDR1 is LGHDT and CDR2 is YNNKEL (reference sequence). The CDR3 covers 16 residues. The CDR3: CASSLRTSGSGDEQFF. CDR3 sequence (DNA): TGTGCCAGCAGCCTGCGGACTAGCGGGAGTGGAGATGAGCAGTTCTTC.

This clonotype appeared many times. The chain uses TRBV30 and TRBJ1-4, with TRBD1 identical over 7 bases. The CDR3 covers 14 residues. The germline gives CDR1 GTSNPN, CDR2 SVGIG (reference sequence). The V gene end was trimmed by 3 bases and the J gene end by 8 bases; junction bases not matched to a gene: 9. The CDR3 DNA reads as TGTGCCTGGAGCGCCGACAGGGCCTACGAAAAACTGTTTTTT. It encodes CAWSADRAYEKLFF.

This clonotype has only one observation. It may be a read error: a sequence one base away is much more abundant. This chain joins TRBV12-3 or TRBV12-4 and TRBJ2-7; D is undetermined. The CDR3 consists of 14 residues. The CDR3, as DNA: TGTGCCAGCAGTTTAGGGCCCAACTCCTACGGGCAGTACTTC. This sequence encodes CASSLGPNSYGQYF.

This clonotype was picked up many times. The chain couples TRBV30 to TRBJ1-1; D unresolved. Looked up from germline, CDR1 is GTSNPN and CDR2 is SVGIG (reference sequence). V was pared by 1 base and J by 6 bases, with 6 bases between. The CDR3 extends over 11 amino acids. The CDR3 reads CAWSGRPEAFF. CDR3 bases: TGTGCCTGGAGTGGGAGACCTGAAGCTTTCTTT.

At least ten counts were recorded for this clonotype. V gene TRBV2 combines with J gene TRBJ1-1; D uncertain. The CDR3 extends over 12 amino acids. V lost 5 bases, J lost 3 bases, and 7 bases lay in between. The germline V gene encodes CDR1 SNHLY and CDR2 FYNNEI. The CDR3 sequence is CASSTQDTEAFF. The CDR3 DNA is TGTGCCAGCAGTACCCAAGACACTGAAGCTTTCTTT.

The table lists this clonotype with a few counts. The V gene is TRBV5-1, the J gene TRBJ2-3, with 13 nucleotides matching TRBD2. CDR1 SGHRS and CDR2 YFSETQ come from the germline V gene. Trimming at V came to 0 bases and at J to 1 base, leaving 2 bases not matched to a gene. This CDR3 is built from 17 residues. This CDR3 reads CASSLGTSGSGTDTQYF. The CDR3, as DNA: TGCGCCAGCAGCTTGGGGACTAGCGGGAGTGGCACAGATACGCAGTATTTT.

This clonotype was seen many times. The chain joins TRBV6-1 to TRBJ2-3; 10 bases match TRBD1. In germline, CDR1 is MNHNS, CDR2 SASEGT. V lost 6 bases to trimming and J lost 1 base; unmatched junction nucleotides: 10. The CDR3 covers 17 residues. In DNA form, the CDR3 reads TGTGCCAGCAGACTACTTCGACAGGGGGCGCGCACAGATACGCAGTATTTT. Its protein is CASRLLRQGARTDTQYF.

This clonotype was seen at least ten times. This sequence joins TRBV7-8 and TRBJ2-7; perhaps TRBD1 as D (7 bases). The V end lost 6 bases, the J end lost 3 bases, and 21 bases lay between the germline ends. This CDR3 has 16 amino acids. The germline V gene has CDR1 SGHVS and CDR2 FQNEAQ. The CDR3 reads CASSRGTAGPHYEQYF. CDR3 coding DNA: TGTGCCAGCAGTCGCGGGACAGCCGGGCCGCACTACGAGCAGTACTTC.

This clonotype was detected ten times or more. The rearrangement joins TRBV6-2 or TRBV6-3 to TRBJ2-1, with D possibly being TRBD1 (5 bases). V lost 2 bases, J lost 0 bases, and 17 bases lay in between. This CDR3 is built from 18 residues. From germline, CDR1 is MNHEY and CDR2 SVGEGT. The CDR3 reads CASSYPPWGSYSYNEQFF. The DNA for the CDR3 is TGTGCCAGCAGTTACCCCCCATGGGGCAGCTACTCCTACAATGAGCAGTTCTTC.

Ten or more counts support this clonotype. Here the CDR3 DNA reads TGTGCCAGTAGTATAGATCCTCCAAGCGGGGGGAACATTCAGTACTTC. Protein product: CASSIDPPSGGNIQYF. V is TRBV19 and J is TRBJ2-4, with 9 bases matching TRBD2. The CDR3 sequence is 16 residues long. CDR1 is LNHDA and CDR2 is SQIVND in the germline V gene (reference sequence). V lost 0 bases to trimming and J lost 7 bases; unmatched junction nucleotides: 7.

The CDR3 here is CASSPLAGEGIYEQYF. DNA for the CDR3: TGTGCCAGCTCACCTCTAGCGGGAGAGGGGATATACGAGCAGTACTTC. V gene TRBV18 combines with J gene TRBJ2-7, with 10 bases identical to TRBD2. Losses at the gene ends were 3 bases for V and 4 bases for J; bases not matched to a gene: 9. The CDR3 runs 16 residues. The germline CDR1 and CDR2 sequences are KGHSH and LQKENI.

The chain recombines TRBV10-3 with TRBJ1-3; D may be TRBD1 (6 bases). This CDR3 is built from 16 residues. CDR1 and CDR2 (germline): ENHRY, SYGVKD. V gave up 6 bases and J gave up 4 bases, with 19 bases separating them. This CDR3 reads CAIRSTGRSEGNTIYF. The CDR3 nucleotides read TGTGCCATCAGGAGTACAGGGCGCTCTGAAGGAAACACCATATATTTT.

This chain links TRBV6-5 with TRBJ2-7, with 10 bases identical to TRBD2. V lost 0 bases, J lost 0 bases, and 5 bases stayed unmatched. This CDR3 is built from 17 residues. The germline CDR1 and CDR2 sequences are MNHEY and SVGAGI. The CDR3 region is CASSYSQASGSSYEQYF. The CDR3 bases are TGTGCCAGCAGTTACTCTCAGGCTAGCGGGAGCTCCTACGAGCAGTACTTC.

This clonotype has a count of ten or more. The chain couples TRBV7-8 to TRBJ2-7; D is perhaps TRBD2 (6 bases). The CDR3 is 12 amino acids. The V gene lost 1 base and the J gene lost 7 bases, with 8 bases spanning the gap. CDR1 and CDR2 from the germline V gene are SGHVS and FQNEAQ. The DNA of the CDR3 is TGTGCCAGCAGCTTAGTCGGGAGTGAGCAGTACTTC. It encodes CASSLVGSEQYF.

This clonotype was counted a few times. The V call is TRBV3-1, the J call TRBJ2-7; 10 bases align to TRBD1. V lost 0 bases to trimming and J lost 3 bases; unmatched junction nucleotides: 8. The CDR3 has 17 amino acids. CDR1 is LGHDT, CDR2 YNNKEL, per germline (reference sequence). The CDR3 here is CASSQDQSWDRGYEQYF. In DNA, the CDR3 is TGTGCCAGCAGCCAAGATCAGAGTTGGGACAGGGGCTACGAGCAGTACTTC.

Many counts were recorded for this clonotype. The V and J genes are TRBV29-1 and TRBJ2-3; weak D call: TRBD1 (6 bases). The CDR3 has 13 amino acids. Germline assignment: CDR1 SQVTM and CDR2 ANQGSEA. Trimming pared 4 bases from V and 0 bases from J, leaving 8 bases between. CDR3 residues: CSVVGQSTDTQYF. As DNA, the CDR3 is TGCAGCGTTGTCGGACAGAGCACAGATACGCAGTATTTT.

This clonotype has ten or more counts. The chain employs TRBV27 and TRBJ2-1; 8 positions agree with TRBD2. The germline V gene has CDR1 MNHEY and CDR2 SMNVEV (reference sequence). The junction had 5 bases not matched to a gene; V was cut back by 7 bases and J by 3 bases. The CDR3 has 14 amino acids. CDR3 protein: CASKFTSGYNEQFF. The CDR3 DNA sequence: TGTGCCAGCAAATTTACTAGCGGCTACAATGAGCAGTTCTTC.